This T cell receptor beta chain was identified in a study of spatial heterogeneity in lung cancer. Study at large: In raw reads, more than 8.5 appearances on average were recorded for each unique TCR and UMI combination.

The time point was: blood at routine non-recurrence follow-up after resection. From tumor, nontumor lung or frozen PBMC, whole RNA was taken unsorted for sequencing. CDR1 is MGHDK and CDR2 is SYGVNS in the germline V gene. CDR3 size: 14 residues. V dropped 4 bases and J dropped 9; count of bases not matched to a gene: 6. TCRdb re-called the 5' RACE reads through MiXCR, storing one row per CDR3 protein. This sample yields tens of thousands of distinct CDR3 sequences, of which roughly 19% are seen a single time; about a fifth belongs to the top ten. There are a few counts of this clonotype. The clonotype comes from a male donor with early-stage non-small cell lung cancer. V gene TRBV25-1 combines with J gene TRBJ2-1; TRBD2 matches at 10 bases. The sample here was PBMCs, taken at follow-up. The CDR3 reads CASSVPSGGGEQFF. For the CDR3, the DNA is TGTGCCAGCAGTGTCCCTAGCGGGGGAGGTGAGCAGTTCTTC.